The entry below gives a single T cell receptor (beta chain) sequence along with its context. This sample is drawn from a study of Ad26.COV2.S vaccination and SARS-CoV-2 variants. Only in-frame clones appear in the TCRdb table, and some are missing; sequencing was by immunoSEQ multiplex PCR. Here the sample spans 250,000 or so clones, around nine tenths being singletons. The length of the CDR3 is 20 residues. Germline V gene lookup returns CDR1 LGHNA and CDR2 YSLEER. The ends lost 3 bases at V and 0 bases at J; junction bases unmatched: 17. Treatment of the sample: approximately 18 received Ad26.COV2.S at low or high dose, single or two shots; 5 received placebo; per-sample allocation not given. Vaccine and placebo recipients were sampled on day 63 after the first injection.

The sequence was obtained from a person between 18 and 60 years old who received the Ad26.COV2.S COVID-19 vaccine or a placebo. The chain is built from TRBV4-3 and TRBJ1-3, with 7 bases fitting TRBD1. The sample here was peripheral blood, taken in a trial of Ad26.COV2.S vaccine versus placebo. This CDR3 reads CASSHVFGDSTLYSGNTIYF. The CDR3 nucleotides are TGCGCCAGCAGCCACGTATTCGGGGACAGCACCTTGTACTCTGGAAACACCATATATTTT.